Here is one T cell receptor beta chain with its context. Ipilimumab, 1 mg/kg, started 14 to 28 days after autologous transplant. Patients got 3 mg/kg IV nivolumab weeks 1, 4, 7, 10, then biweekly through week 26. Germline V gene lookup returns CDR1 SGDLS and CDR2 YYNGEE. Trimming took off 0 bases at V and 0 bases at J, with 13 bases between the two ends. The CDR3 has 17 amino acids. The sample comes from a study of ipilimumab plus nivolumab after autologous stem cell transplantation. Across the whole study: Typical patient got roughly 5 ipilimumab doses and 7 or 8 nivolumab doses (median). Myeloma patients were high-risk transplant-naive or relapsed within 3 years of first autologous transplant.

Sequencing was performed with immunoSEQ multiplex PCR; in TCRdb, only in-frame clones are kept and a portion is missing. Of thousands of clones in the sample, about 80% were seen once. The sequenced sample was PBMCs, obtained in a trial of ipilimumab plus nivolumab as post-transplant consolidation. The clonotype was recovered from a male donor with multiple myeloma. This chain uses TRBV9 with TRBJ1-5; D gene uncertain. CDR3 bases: TGTGCCAGCAGCGTAGACGCGACCCCTTATAGCAATCAGCCCCAGCATTTT. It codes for CASSVDATPYSNQPQHF.